The present entry profiles one TCR beta chain with its context. This clone was counted only a few times. Its antigen remains undetermined. Per-base quality was not reported, and no clone a single base away is much larger than it. Library construction relied on the immunoSEQ multiplex PCR assay. For the multiplex PCR, a mixture combining 60 forward primers for TCR Vbeta segments and 13 reverse primers for TCR Jbeta segments was used. A multiplex PCR assay on genomic DNA amplified the CDR3 region of rearranged TCR beta genes. The amplified TCR beta libraries were sequenced on the Illumina HiSeq System as 87-base-pair reads. For the original study's pipeline: In a later analysis, 77 million or so unique TCR beta chains were counted across the roughly 670 repertoires, and approximately 11 million of these chains were shared by at least two donors. Raw reads were error-corrected and collapsed into unique sequences by a nearest-neighbor algorithm in which closely related sequences were merged to remove PCR and sequencing errors. Alignment of CDR3 sequences to IMGT reference sequences was used to assign V, D and J gene segments. Each retained sequence needed at least a six-nucleotide match to both a V gene segment and a J gene segment. A rearrangement counted as productive if the CDR3 had no stop codons and remained in frame with V and J, and every other rearrangement counted as non-productive. Following IMGT convention, CDR3 was defined as the stretch from the second conserved V-encoded cysteine up to the conserved J-encoded phenylalanine. The earlier analysis of 450 to 750 of the donors excluded any sequence lacking an unambiguous match to a single V gene segment. An earlier analysis of 500 to 700 of the donors classified V segments as functional when productive rearrangements were above 56.7% and as segregating when the standard deviation between donors was above 5%. A statistical classification framework was developed to diagnose cytomegalovirus status using the catalog of TCR beta chain sequences. In a later analysis, V and J genes were assigned by comparing TCR nucleotide sequences against IMGT/GENE-DB human TR gene sequences. Using the TCRdist pipeline, a later analysis assigned CDR3 sequences along with most-parsimonious VDJ recombination scenarios. A later analysis defined each TCR beta chain by its CDR3 amino acid sequence plus V-gene family, and excluded reads lacking a unique V-gene family. As a way to deal with suspected cross-contamination and a sequencing artifact, a later analysis dropped 450 to 600 nucleotide sequences that were highly shared and had low generation probability. In a later analysis, a clonal expansion index for each public chain was calculated from normalized within-repertoire ranks of inferred template counts. A later analysis computed generation probabilities with a VDJ recombination model fitted to out-of-frame rearrangements, and checked the results against IGoR. A later analysis scored TCR-TCR, TCR-HLA and TCR-CMV co-occurrence with hypergeometric tests, applying a repertoire-size bias correction to TCR pairs. False discovery rates were estimated in a later analysis by permuting HLA or CMV assignments 20 times. In a later analysis, co-occurring TCRs were grouped using DBSCAN, with TCRdist sequence similarity added in when clustering inside HLA-allele-positive subsets. Co-occurrence clustering excluded repertoires with fewer than 30,000 or more than 120,000 public chains, plus five with anomalous nucleotide sharing. TCRdb obtained this table from immuneACCESS and retained in-frame rearrangements with V and J assigned. These tables miss some clones; where compared with another copy, unresolved V genes account for less than half of the shortfall, and the remainder is unexplained. V and J calls and clone size are given by that table; D and trimming were obtained from the DNA. In all, the sample holds approximately 110,000 clones, and around 15% of those were seen once. Around 0.83% of the sample belongs to the ten largest clones.

These data belong to a study of cytomegalovirus exposure and HLA in healthy donors (dated 2017 in TCRdb). Turning to the overall study: An earlier analysis of fewer than 750 of the donors reported 276 Gb of sequence data and about 120 million unique TCR beta sequences obtained from some 170 million T cells. The study used immunosequencing to profile the T cell repertoires of 670 or so subjects and linked those repertoires to cytomegalovirus serostatus. Donor age, sex, ethnicity and CMV serostatus were collected together with the repertoire data. Besides the first cohort of approximately 670 subjects, a separate validation cohort made up of 120 or so different subjects was used. In a later analysis, previously published TCR beta repertoires from fewer than 750 donors were re-analyzed and high-resolution HLA genotyping was added so that TCR occurrence patterns could be studied. About 310 gigabases of sequencing data and roughly 90 million unique TCR sequences were included in an early release covering around 650 HLA-typed donors. Every discovery cohort repertoire had been produced on one sequencing platform. To predict cytomegalovirus infection status, the study brought together high-throughput TCR immunosequencing, statistical association of individual TCRs with disease status, and machine learning. HLA typing included class I and class II loci at four-digit resolution. To decide whether each TCR beta V gene segment behaved as functional or pseudogenic, an earlier analysis of some 600 of the donors relied on high-throughput TCR beta sequencing. The aim of the study was to test whether cataloging public T cell receptors could identify signatures of past pathogen exposure. Rather than using new phenotypic data, the later analysis identified candidate immune exposures from TCR beta sequences and from how often those sequences occurred across donors. Typing coverage varied by locus: 629-630 donors for A, B, C, DRB1 and DQB1; some 520 for DQA1; more than 600 for DPA1; roughly 450 for DPB1. Across 398 genotyped donors of the cohort, an average of approximately 240,000 unique TCR beta nucleotide sequences per donor were sequenced, and approximately 17% of those sequences were non-productive. Among the roughly 400 genotyped donors, 81% belonged to the genetic ancestry cluster associated with self-reported Caucasian donors. In a later genetic analysis, genome-wide SNP genotypes for about 55% of the roughly 700 donors were used, and that subset was treated as a discovery cohort. Four to six DR-DQ haplotypes were handled as single units for association and clustering, since linkage in the cohort was strong. Broader findings and caveats from the paper: A cluster of highly shared sequence variants was judged likely to represent a technical artifact of the sequencing pipeline. A few of the identified cytomegalovirus-associated TCR beta chains were confirmed in vitro to be specific for cytomegalovirus antigens. HLA typing was unavailable for some donors at each locus, so association tests used only the typed subset. Specific HLA alleles were associated with roughly 16,000 TCR beta sequences at a false discovery rate of 0.05 in a later analysis. Across donors, most TCR sequences were observed very rarely, whereas some public TCRs were present in many individuals. A later genetic analysis reported fewer N-insertions in productive TCRs among donors in an Asian-associated ancestry cluster than the approximately 670-donor mean. A further reported finding was that TCR beta sequences accurately predicted the HLA-A and HLA-B alleles for most subjects in the first cohort. The authors suggested that the approach could potentially be extended to other disease states and immunological phenotypes. In a later analysis, HLA-associated TCR beta chains showed more clonal expansion and lower generation probabilities than non-associated chains that were equally common. In a later analysis, most CMV-associated TCR beta chains were found to appear HLA-restricted, with HLA associations seemingly driven largely by CMV exposure. In the study, 150 to 200 TCR beta chains were listed as associated with cytomegalovirus. A later analysis found that TCR association rates varied across HLA loci, with DRB1 alleles showing the most associated TCRs and HLA-C alleles the fewest. In an earlier analysis of around 600 of the donors, most TCR beta V segments appeared in productive rearrangements about 87% or about 30% of the time, broadly matching IMGT annotations. V-gene and J-gene trimming of TCR beta chains was associated with a missense DCLRE1C variant in a later genetic analysis, and the association was replicated in an independent cohort. Presence/absence analyses assumed roughly uniform sequencing depth across donors, an assumption that may not hold. The cohort was sequenced for TCR beta chains only, and without alpha or paired-chain data the features that could be detected were limited. Linkage disequilibrium might explain the correlated functional status among segregating V segments, but an unknown experimental factor could not be excluded. CMV serostatus was the only immune exposure information available for the cohort. In a later analysis, several top co-occurrence clusters were reported to appear linked to parvovirus B19, influenza, CMV and Epstein-Barr virus. The classifier was reported to diagnose cytomegalovirus status with high specificity and sensitivity in both the original cohort and the validation cohort. The earlier analysis of a few hundred of the donors excluded approximately 15 rarely observed V segments, including chromosome 9 orphons, because counts were too low. Assigning TCR associations to individual alleles was difficult when HLA alleles, especially DR and DQ, strongly co-occurred.

The cohort was made up of about 610 healthy bone marrow donors. All cohort members were sampled while nominally healthy, although unrecorded immune exposures were likely present. The donor was CMV seronegative and belonged to the group of 352 seronegative cohort members. A peripheral blood sample was collected from each donor, and TCR beta sequencing was performed on peripheral blood mononuclear cells. The Qiagen DNeasy Blood Extraction Kit was used to extract genomic DNA from the blood cell samples. This TCR came from a female donor in good health and CMV-seronegative. The sample taken for sequencing was PBMCs.

The sequenced DNA: TGTGCCAGCAGCTTACCTTTCGGACAGGGTTACAATGAGCAGTTCTTC. This translates into CASSLPFGQGYNEQFF. Rearrangement joined TRBV7-2 to TRBJ2-1; TRBD1 agrees with 8 junctional bases. Taken from cysteine to phenylalanine, the CDR3 has 16 residues. This entry keeps only the CDR3 DNA: 48 bases, framed from base 1. V ends up 2 bases short and J 4 bases short, with an unmatched junction base count of 7. The CDR1 and CDR2 encoded by the germline V gene are SGHTA and FQGNSA. The CDR3 plus the reference TRBV7-2 and TRBJ2-1 genes for the other parts give the full variable domain: GAGVSQSPSNKVTEKGKDVELRCDPISGHTALYWYRQSLGQGLEFLIYFQGNSAPDKSGLPSDRFSAERTGGSVSTLTIQRTQQEDSAVYLCASSLPFGQGYNEQFFGPGTRLTVL.